A single T cell receptor beta chain is shown here with its context. The data are from a study of technical replicates of blood from a few donors. Clones were read by immunoSEQ multiplex PCR, and TCRdb kept only the in-frame ones, dropping some. The sample lists under 100,000 clones; 85% to 95% were seen once. The source is a human donor in good health. Sequencing was carried out using T cells isolated from PBMCs.

The CDR3 coding sequence is TGTGCCAGTACCCGTCCCGGGACAGGGCGTTCCATTGGCTACACCTTC. It codes for CASTRPGTGRSIGYTF. This chain uses TRBV19 with TRBJ1-2, with TRBD1 identical over 9 bases. The CDR3 runs 16 residues. The V gene end was trimmed by 7 bases and the J gene end by 7 bases; junction bases not matched to a gene: 16. Germline loops: CDR1 LNHDA, CDR2 SQIVND (reference sequence).